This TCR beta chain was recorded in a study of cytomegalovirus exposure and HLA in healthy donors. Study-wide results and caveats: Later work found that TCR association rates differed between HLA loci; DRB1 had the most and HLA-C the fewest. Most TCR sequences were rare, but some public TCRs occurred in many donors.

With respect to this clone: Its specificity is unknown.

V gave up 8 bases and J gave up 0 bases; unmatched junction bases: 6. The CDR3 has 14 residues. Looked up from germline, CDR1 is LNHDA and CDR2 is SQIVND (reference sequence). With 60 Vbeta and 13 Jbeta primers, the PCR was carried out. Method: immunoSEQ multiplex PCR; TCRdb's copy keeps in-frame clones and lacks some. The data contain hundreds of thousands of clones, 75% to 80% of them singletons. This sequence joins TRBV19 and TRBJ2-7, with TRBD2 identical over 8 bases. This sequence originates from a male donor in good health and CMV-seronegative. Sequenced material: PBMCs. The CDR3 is CASSGGGFSYEQYF. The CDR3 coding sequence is TGTGCCAGTTCGGGGGGGGGATTCTCCTACGAGCAGTACTTC.